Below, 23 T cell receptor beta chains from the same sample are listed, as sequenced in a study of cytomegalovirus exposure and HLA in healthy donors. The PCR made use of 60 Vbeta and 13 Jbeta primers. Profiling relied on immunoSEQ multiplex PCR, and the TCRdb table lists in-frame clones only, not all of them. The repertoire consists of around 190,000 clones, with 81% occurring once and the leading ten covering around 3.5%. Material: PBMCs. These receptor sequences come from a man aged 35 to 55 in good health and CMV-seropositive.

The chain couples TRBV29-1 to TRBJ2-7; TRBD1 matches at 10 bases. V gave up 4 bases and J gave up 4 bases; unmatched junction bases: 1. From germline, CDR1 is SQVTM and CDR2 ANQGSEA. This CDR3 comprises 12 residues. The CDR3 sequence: CSVGGQGYEQYF. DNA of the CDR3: TGCAGCGTTGGGGGACAGGGGTACGAGCAGTACTTC.

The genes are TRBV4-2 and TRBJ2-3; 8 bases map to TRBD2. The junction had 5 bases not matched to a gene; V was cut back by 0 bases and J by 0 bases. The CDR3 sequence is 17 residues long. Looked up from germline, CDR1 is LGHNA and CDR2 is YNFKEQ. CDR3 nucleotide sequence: TGTGCCAGCAGCCAAGATTACGCGGGGGGCAGCACAGATACGCAGTATTTT. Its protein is CASSQDYAGGSTDTQYF.

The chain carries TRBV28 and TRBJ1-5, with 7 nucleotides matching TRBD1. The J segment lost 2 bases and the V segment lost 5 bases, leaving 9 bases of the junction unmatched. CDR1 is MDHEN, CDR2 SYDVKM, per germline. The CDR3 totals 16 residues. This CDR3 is CASSQKQGNRNQPQHF. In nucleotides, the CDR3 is TGTGCCAGCAGTCAAAAACAGGGGAATCGCAATCAGCCCCAGCATTTT.

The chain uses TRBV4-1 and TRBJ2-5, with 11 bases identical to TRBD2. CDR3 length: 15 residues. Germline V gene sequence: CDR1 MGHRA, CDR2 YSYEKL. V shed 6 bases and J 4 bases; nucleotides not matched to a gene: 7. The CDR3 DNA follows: TGCGCCAGCAGACTTAGCGGGGGGGCAGGAGAGACCCAGTACTTC. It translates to CASRLSGGAGETQYF.

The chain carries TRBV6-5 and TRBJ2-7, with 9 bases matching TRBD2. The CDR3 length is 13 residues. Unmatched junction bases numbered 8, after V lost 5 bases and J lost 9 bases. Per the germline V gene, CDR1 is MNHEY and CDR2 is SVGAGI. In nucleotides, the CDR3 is TGTGCCAGCAGTGAAGTCCTAGCGGGAACGCAGTACTTC. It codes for CASSEVLAGTQYF.

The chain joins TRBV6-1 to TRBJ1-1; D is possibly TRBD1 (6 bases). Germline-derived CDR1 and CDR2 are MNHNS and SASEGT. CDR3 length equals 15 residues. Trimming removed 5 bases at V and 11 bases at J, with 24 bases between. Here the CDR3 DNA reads TGTGCCAGCAGTCCTCACGGGACCCTCCTTAGGGGGGCTTTCTTT. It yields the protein CASSPHGTLLRGAFF.

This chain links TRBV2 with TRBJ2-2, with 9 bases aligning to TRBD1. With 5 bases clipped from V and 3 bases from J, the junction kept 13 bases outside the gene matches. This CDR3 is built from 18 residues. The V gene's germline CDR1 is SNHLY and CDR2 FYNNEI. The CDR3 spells CASSRSGQGMLDTGELFF. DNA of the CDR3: TGTGCCAGCAGTCGGTCCGGACAGGGGATGTTAGACACCGGGGAGCTGTTTTTT.

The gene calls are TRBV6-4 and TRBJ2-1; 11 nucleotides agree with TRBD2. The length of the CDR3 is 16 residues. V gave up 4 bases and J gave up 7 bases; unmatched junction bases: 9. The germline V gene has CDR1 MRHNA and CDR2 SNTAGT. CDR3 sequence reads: CASSAELAGVGNEQFF. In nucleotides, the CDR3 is TGTGCCAGCAGTGCCGAACTAGCGGGGGTGGGTAATGAGCAGTTCTTC.

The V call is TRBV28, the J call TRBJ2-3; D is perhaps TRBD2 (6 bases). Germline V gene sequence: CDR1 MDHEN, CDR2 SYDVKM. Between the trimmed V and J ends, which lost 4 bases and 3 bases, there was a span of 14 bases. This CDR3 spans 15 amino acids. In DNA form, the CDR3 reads TGTGCCAGCAGTTCACCGGGACTCCGAACAGATACGCAGTATTTT. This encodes CASSSPGLRTDTQYF.

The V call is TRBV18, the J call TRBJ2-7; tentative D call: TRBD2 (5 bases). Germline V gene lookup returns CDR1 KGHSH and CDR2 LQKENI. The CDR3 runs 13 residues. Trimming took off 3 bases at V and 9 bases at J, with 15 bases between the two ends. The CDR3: CASSPDSLLGQYF. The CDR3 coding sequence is TGTGCCAGCTCACCGGACTCCCTCCTGGGGCAGTACTTC.

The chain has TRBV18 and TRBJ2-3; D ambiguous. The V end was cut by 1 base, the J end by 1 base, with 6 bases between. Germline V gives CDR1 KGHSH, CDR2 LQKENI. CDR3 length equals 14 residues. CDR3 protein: CASSPRAGTDTQYF. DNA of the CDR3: TGTGCCAGCTCACCACGGGCAGGCACAGATACGCAGTATTTT.

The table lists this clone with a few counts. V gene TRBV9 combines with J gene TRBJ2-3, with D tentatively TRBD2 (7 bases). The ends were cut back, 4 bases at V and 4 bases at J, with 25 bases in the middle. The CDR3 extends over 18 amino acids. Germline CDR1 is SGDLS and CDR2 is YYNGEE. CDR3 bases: TGTGCCAGCAGCAAAGGGGGTAGCGGGTATTCGAGGGCAGATACGCAGTATTTT. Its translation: CASSKGGSGYSRADTQYF.

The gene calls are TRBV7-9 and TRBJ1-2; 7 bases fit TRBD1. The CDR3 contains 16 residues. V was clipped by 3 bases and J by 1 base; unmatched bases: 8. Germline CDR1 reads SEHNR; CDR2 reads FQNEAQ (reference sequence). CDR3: CASSFNRQGLNYGYTF. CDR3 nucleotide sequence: TGTGCCAGCAGCTTCAACCGACAGGGCCTTAACTATGGCTACACCTTC.

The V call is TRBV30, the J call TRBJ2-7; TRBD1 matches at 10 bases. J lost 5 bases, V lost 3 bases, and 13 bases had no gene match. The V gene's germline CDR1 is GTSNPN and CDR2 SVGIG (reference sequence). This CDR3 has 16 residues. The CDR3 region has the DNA TGTGCCTGGAGCACAGAACCGGGACAGGGGAAGCACGAGCAGTACTTC. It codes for CAWSTEPGQGKHEQYF.

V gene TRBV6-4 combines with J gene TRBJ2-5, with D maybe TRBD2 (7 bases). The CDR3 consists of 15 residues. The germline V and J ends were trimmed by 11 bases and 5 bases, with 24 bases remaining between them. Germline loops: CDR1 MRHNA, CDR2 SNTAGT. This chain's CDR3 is CAPSTGGRGRETQYF. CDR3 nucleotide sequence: TGTGCCCCCTCTACCGGGGGGAGGGGGAGGGAGACCCAGTACTTC.

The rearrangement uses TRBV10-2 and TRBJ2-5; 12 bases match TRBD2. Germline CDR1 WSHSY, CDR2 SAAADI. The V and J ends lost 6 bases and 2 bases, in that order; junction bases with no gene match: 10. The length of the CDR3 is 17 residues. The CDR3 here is CASRDPGLAGQQETQYF. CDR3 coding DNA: TGCGCCAGCAGGGACCCGGGACTAGCGGGCCAGCAAGAGACCCAGTACTTC.

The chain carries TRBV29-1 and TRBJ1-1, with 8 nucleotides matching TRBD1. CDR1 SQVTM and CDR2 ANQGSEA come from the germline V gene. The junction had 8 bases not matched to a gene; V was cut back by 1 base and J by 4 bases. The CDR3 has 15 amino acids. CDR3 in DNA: TGCAGCGTTGAAGGCTTAGCAGGGGGCGTCACTGAAGCTTTCTTT. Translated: CSVEGLAGGVTEAFF.

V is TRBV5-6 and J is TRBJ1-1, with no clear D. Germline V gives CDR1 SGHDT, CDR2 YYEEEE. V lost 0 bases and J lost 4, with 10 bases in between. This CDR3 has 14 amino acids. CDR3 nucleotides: TGTGCCAGCAGCTTGGTGTTGGCAGTCACTGAAGCTTTCTTT. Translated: CASSLVLAVTEAFF. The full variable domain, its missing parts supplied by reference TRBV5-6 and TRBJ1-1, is DAGVTQSPTHLIKTRGQQVTLRCSPKSGHDTVSWYQQALGQGPQFIFQYYEEEERQRGNFPDRFSGHQFPNYSSELNVNALLLGDSALYLCASSLVLAVTEAFFGQGTRLTVV.

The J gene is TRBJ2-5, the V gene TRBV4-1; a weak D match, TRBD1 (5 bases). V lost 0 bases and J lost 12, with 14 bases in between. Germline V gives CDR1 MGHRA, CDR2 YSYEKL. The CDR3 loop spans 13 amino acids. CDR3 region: CASSQDLGRAEYF. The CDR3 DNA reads TGCGCCAGCAGCCAAGATCTGGGCAGGGCGGAGTACTTC.

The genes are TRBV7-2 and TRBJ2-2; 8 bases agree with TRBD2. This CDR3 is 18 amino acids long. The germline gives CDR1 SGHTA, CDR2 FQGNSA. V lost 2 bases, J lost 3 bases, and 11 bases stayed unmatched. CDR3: CASSLSQAVAGYTGELFF. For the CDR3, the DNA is TGTGCCAGCAGCTTATCCCAGGCGGTAGCGGGATACACCGGGGAGCTGTTTTTT.

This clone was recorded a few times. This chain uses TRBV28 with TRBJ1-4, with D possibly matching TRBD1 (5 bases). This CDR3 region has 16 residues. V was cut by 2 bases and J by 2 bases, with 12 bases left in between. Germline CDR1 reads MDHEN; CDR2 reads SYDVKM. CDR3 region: CASSLAGGDTNEKLFF. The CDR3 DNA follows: TGTGCCAGCAGTTTAGCGGGGGGGGATACTAATGAAAAACTGTTTTTT.

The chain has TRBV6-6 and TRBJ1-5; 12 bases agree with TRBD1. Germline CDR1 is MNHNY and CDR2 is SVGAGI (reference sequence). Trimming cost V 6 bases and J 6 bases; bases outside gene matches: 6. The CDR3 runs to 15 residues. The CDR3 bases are TGTGCCAGCAGCTCCGGGACAGGGGGCGTTCAGCCCCAGCATTTT. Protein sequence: CASSSGTGGVQPQHF.

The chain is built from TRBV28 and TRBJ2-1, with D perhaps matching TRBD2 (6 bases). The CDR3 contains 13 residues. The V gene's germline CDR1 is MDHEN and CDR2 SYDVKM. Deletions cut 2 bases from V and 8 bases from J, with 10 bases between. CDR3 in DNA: TGTGCCAGCAGTTTAGGGGGGTGGGATGAGCAGTTCTTC. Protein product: CASSLGGWDEQFF.